This TCR beta chain was identified during a study of post-analysis software for immune sequencing data. Study as a whole: Recorded subtypes: relapsing-remitting, secondary progressive, progressive-relapsing; some patients unannotated. Study conclusions and caveats: With TRBV5-6, TRBV5-1 and TRBV20-1 included, about five TRBV segments were more frequent in patients than in controls. Samples sharing a preparation batch grouped tightly together when assessed by F measure. Normalized Chao1 diversity was significantly lower in multiple sclerosis patients than in controls.

Unique molecular identifiers tagged the TCR beta cDNA libraries. In TCRdb, the PCR reads were re-called with MiXCR into one record per CDR3 protein. The table lists about 770,000 distinct CDR3 sequences, roughly 50% of them singletons. The germline CDR1 and CDR2 sequences are DFQATT and SNEGSKA (reference sequence). The J segment lost 2 bases and the V segment lost 3 bases, leaving 14 bases of the junction unmatched. The CDR3 contains 17 residues. About this clonotype: Its antigen remains unidentified.

Input material: blood. The receptor comes from a girl aged 10-17 years with multiple sclerosis. The chain combines TRBV20-1 with TRBJ2-3; 7 positions agree with TRBD2. Written as DNA, the CDR3 is TGCAGTGCTAGGGATGTACAACTAGCGTTGCACACAGATACGCAGTATTTT. Amino acid sequence: CSARDVQLALHTDTQYF.